This paragraph reports one T cell receptor beta chain. Its specificity is not known. Libraries were prepared by immunoSEQ multiplex PCR; TCRdb keeps only in-frame clonotypes and omits some of them. The sample carries approximately 75,000 clones, 80% to 90% recorded once. This sample was included in a study of T cell responses to AZD1222 COVID-19 vaccine. Study-level results: None of the repertoires were sampled until the peak T cell response had passed. As reported, nearly half of all spike-specific TCRs target variant regions that are unmutated. In a largely white British group with more females than males, clonal diversity was possibly underestimated.

This sequence originates from an adult who received the AZD1222 COVID-19 vaccine. Sequenced material: peripheral blood, taken 28 days after the second AZD1222 dose.

The CDR3 DNA follows: TGTGCCAGCAGCCCTAGCGGGGGGGCCGCAGATACGCAGTATTTT. Translating gives CASSPSGGAADTQYF. J is TRBJ2-3 and V is TRBV3-1 (or the pseudogene TRBV3-2), with 12 positions matching TRBD2. V lost 4 bases, J lost 4 bases, and 3 bases stayed unmatched. CDR3 length: 15 amino acids. The germline CDR1 and CDR2 sequences are LGHDT and YNNKEL (reference sequence).